This T cell receptor beta chain was recorded in a study of early T cells in non-severe SARS-CoV-2 infection. TCRdb processed the 5' RACE reads anew with MiXCR; each CDR3 protein has one entry. The sample lists roughly 93,000 distinct CDR3 sequences; about 15% were seen once. Material for sequencing was whole blood. This sequence originates from an adult who was a healthcare worker with PCR-confirmed SARS-CoV-2 infection or an uninfected control (not recorded which).

CDR3 in DNA: TGTGCCATCAGTGAGGGGACTAGCGGCACAGATACGCAGTATTTT. Its translation is CAISEGTSGTDTQYF. V and J are TRBV10-3 and TRBJ2-3; 10 nucleotides line up with TRBD2. CDR1 and CDR2 from the germline V gene are ENHRY and SYGVKD. After removal of 2 bases from V and 1 base from J, the junction contained 0 bases not matched to a gene. The CDR3 is made up of 15 amino acids.